Listed below are T cell receptor beta chains from one sample, sequenced in a study of blood T cell repertoires in COVID-19. The table came from immunoSEQ multiplex PCR; TCRdb's copy has only in-frame clones and leaves some out. The table includes around 300,000 clones, approximately 86% detected once. Sequencing input: peripheral blood. These receptors all stem from a woman aged 70-85 years with COVID-19, enrolled during active disease. CDR3s include the opening cysteine and the closing phenylalanine or tryptophan. Each record gives: CDR3 protein, CDR3 DNA, J gene, clone size, V gene, D gene. D genes are given only for firm matches. For some rows the clone size is stated as once, few or many, or as a class when expanded; others skip it.

CDR3 protein: CASSPLGQGLTF; CDR3 DNA: TGTGCCAGCTCACCCTTGGGACAGGGTCTCACCTTC; J gene: TRBJ1-2; clone size: -; V gene: TRBV18; D gene: TRBD1
CDR3 protein: CSVSKMAGPNQPQHF; CDR3 DNA: TGCAGCGTTTCAAAGATGGCAGGGCCGAATCAGCCCCAGCATTTT; J gene: TRBJ1-5; clone size: -; V gene: TRBV29-1; D gene: -
CDR3 protein: CASSLGGEQYF; CDR3 DNA: TGTGCCAGCAGCCTAGGGGGAGAGCAGTACTTC; J gene: TRBJ2-7; clone size: -; V gene: TRBV6-5; D gene: -
CDR3 protein: CAISRTGPNTEAFF; CDR3 DNA: TGTGCCATCAGCAGGACAGGGCCGAACACTGAAGCTTTCTTT; J gene: TRBJ1-1; clone size: -; V gene: TRBV10-3; D gene: TRBD1
CDR3 protein: CASSLDREETQYF; CDR3 DNA: TGTGCCAGCAGTTTAGACAGGGAAGAGACCCAGTACTTC; J gene: TRBJ2-5; clone size: -; V gene: TRBV12-3/TRBV12-4; D gene: -
CDR3 protein: CAWSQGHAEQYF; CDR3 DNA: TGTGCCTGGAGTCAGGGGCATGCGGAGCAGTACTTC; J gene: TRBJ2-7; clone size: -; V gene: TRBV30; D gene: -
CDR3 protein: CAWSSSPNQPQHF; CDR3 DNA: TGTGCCTGGAGTTCGTCCCCGAATCAGCCCCAGCATTTT; J gene: TRBJ1-5; clone size: -; V gene: TRBV30; D gene: -
CDR3 protein: CASSFSAGQGVGYTF; CDR3 DNA: TGTGCCAGCAGTTTCAGTGCGGGACAGGGAGTCGGCTACACCTTC; J gene: TRBJ1-2; clone size: -; V gene: TRBV28; D gene: TRBD1
CDR3 protein: CSVGDRGNTEAFF; CDR3 DNA: TGCAGCGTTGGCGACAGGGGGAACACTGAAGCTTTCTTT; J gene: TRBJ1-1; clone size: few; V gene: TRBV29-1; D gene: TRBD1
CDR3 protein: CASSYHGLRPAKETQYF; CDR3 DNA: TGTGCCAGCAGTTACCACGGACTCCGCCCAGCTAAAGAGACCCAGTACTTC; J gene: TRBJ2-5; clone size: -; V gene: TRBV6-2/TRBV6-3; D gene: -
CDR3 protein: CASSPRVTSGYERDTQYF; CDR3 DNA: TGTGCCAGCTCACCAAGGGTGACTAGCGGGTACGAGAGAGATACGCAGTATTTT; J gene: TRBJ2-3; clone size: -; V gene: TRBV18; D gene: TRBD2
CDR3 protein: CASSVAVGGADGYTF; CDR3 DNA: TGTGCCAGCAGCGTAGCTGTAGGGGGCGCGGATGGCTACACCTTC; J gene: TRBJ1-2; clone size: -; V gene: TRBV9; D gene: TRBD1
CDR3 protein: CASSDSRGGYTF; CDR3 DNA: TGTGCCAGCAGCGACAGCCGAGGTGGCTACACCTTC; J gene: TRBJ1-2; clone size: once; V gene: TRBV6-4; D gene: -
CDR3 protein: CASSHAVTSTDTQYF; CDR3 DNA: TGTGCCAGCAGTCACGCAGTGACTAGCACAGATACGCAGTATTTT; J gene: TRBJ2-3; clone size: few; V gene: TRBV27; D gene: -
CDR3 protein: CASSFRGRQPQHF; CDR3 DNA: TGTGCCAGCAGTTTTAGGGGCAGACAGCCCCAGCATTTT; J gene: TRBJ1-5; clone size: -; V gene: TRBV28; D gene: -
CDR3 protein: CASSEGQGLSYEQYF; CDR3 DNA: TGTGCCAGCAGCGAGGGACAGGGGCTTTCCTACGAGCAGTACTTC; J gene: TRBJ2-7; clone size: -; V gene: TRBV9; D gene: TRBD1
CDR3 protein: CASSLNTDGGNTIYF; CDR3 DNA: TGCGCCAGCAGCTTGAATACAGACGGTGGAAACACCATATATTTT; J gene: TRBJ1-3; clone size: -; V gene: TRBV5-1; D gene: -
CDR3 protein: CASSQLPLAVNTGELFF; CDR3 DNA: TGCGCCAGCAGCCAACTACCCCTAGCGGTGAACACCGGGGAGCTGTTTTTT; J gene: TRBJ2-2; clone size: -; V gene: TRBV4-1; D gene: TRBD2
CDR3 protein: CASSQDSLSSGGYTF; CDR3 DNA: TGCGCCAGCAGCCAAGATAGCTTAAGTTCCGGGGGCTACACCTTC; J gene: TRBJ1-2; clone size: -; V gene: TRBV4-3; D gene: -
CDR3 protein: CATSDLRHQAFF; CDR3 DNA: TGTGCCACCAGTGATTTACGACACCAAGCTTTCTTT; J gene: TRBJ1-1; clone size: few; V gene: TRBV24-1; D gene: -
CDR3 protein: CASSQGPTGGFGYTF; CDR3 DNA: TGCGCCAGCAGCCAAGGCCCGACAGGGGGCTTTGGCTACACCTTC; J gene: TRBJ1-2; clone size: once; V gene: TRBV4-1; D gene: TRBD1
CDR3 protein: CASSLGGPGSGNTIYF; CDR3 DNA: TGTGCCAGCAGCTTAGGGGGGCCCGGCTCTGGAAACACCATATATTTT; J gene: TRBJ1-3; clone size: -; V gene: TRBV11-2; D gene: -
CDR3 protein: CASSPRRPGGYTF; CDR3 DNA: TGTGCCAGCAGTCCCCGACGGCCGGGGGGCTACACCTTC; J gene: TRBJ1-2; clone size: -; V gene: TRBV27; D gene: -
CDR3 protein: CASSFNRGEAFF; CDR3 DNA: TGTGCCAGCAGTTTTAACAGGGGAGAAGCTTTCTTT; J gene: TRBJ1-1; clone size: -; V gene: TRBV27; D gene: TRBD1
CDR3 protein: CASSFTPGQGAVDEQYF; CDR3 DNA: TGCGCCAGCAGCTTCACCCCGGGACAGGGGGCGGTAGACGAGCAGTACTTC; J gene: TRBJ2-7; clone size: -; V gene: TRBV5-1; D gene: TRBD1
CDR3 protein: CAIYPPGGRKTQYF; CDR3 DNA: TGTGCCATCTACCCCCCCGGGGGGAGGAAGACCCAGTACTTC; J gene: TRBJ2-5; clone size: -; V gene: TRBV6-5; D gene: TRBD2